The entry below gives a single T cell receptor (beta chain) sequence along with its context. This entry comes from a study of blood T cells in healthy people across ages. Next came a second PCR, run for about 7 to 12 cycles, which used a sample-barcoded 5' primer along with a J-beta primer mix. MiXCR was run by TCRdb on the 5' RACE reads, yielding one entry per CDR3 protein. The data contain about 1.6 million distinct CDR3 sequences, approximately 32% of them singletons. Germline-derived CDR1 and CDR2 are SGHAT and FQNNGV. The germline V and J ends were trimmed by 1 base and 7 bases, with 16 bases remaining between them. The CDR3 spans 15 residues.

The clonotype comes from a woman aged 25 to 39 in good health. The chain employs TRBV11-2 and TRBJ2-5; D may correspond to TRBD1 or TRBD2 (5 bases each). The sample comprised blood. The CDR3 spells CASSLGDGIKGTQYF. Here the CDR3 DNA reads TGTGCCAGCAGCTTAGGGGACGGGATAAAGGGGACCCAGTACTTC. Based on the CDR3 plus reference TRBV11-2 and TRBJ2-5, the full variable domain is EAGVAQSPRYKIIEKRQSVAFWCNPISGHATLYWYQQILGQGPKLLIQFQNNGVVDDSQLPKDRFSAERLKGVDSTLKIQPAKLEDSAVYLCASSLGDGIKGTQYFGPGTRLLVL.